Sequencing of this T cell receptor beta chain was carried out in a study of blood T cell repertoires in COVID-19. Study-wide context: Some COVID-19 samples were acute and others convalescent; all came from the United States, Italy and Spain. The cDNA or gDNA used as material had been derived from T cells, B-cell-depleted T cells, or PBMCs.

The CDR3 has 13 amino acids. The V segment lost 10 bases and the J segment 3 bases; nucleotides outside the gene matches: 3. Clones were sequenced by immunoSEQ multiplex PCR, and TCRdb holds only the in-frame ones, with some missing. The sample records some 130,000 clones, 70% to 90% being singletons. The chain couples TRBV12-3 or TRBV12-4 to TRBJ2-7; TRBD2 aligns across 13 bases. Material: peripheral blood. The clonotype originates from a man in his fifties or sixties with acute or convalescent COVID-19. The CDR3 here is CATGTSGIYEQYF. The CDR3 bases are TGTGCCACCGGGACTAGCGGGATCTACGAGCAGTACTTC.